This T cell receptor beta chain was obtained from a study of T cells after yellow fever vaccination. Turning to the study itself: Fractions containing few cells were prepared with SMART-Seq v4 Ultra Low Input. Notes on the study in general: Abundant bulk-population clonotypes could contaminate the FACS-sorted repertoires. Although the secondary response was weaker, it peaked faster, at day 5 versus 15.

TCRdb re-called the 5' RACE reads with MiXCR, one entry per CDR3 protein. The sample yields a few hundred thousand distinct CDR3 sequences, 8.7% seen once. V shed 1 base and J shed 1 base, with 20 bases lying between them. This CDR3 has 19 residues. The germline CDR1 and CDR2 sequences are SGHAT and FQDESV (reference sequence). This clonotype has only a few counts. Antigen specificity is unknown. The clonotype was recovered from a young man who received the YFV17D yellow fever vaccine. The chain uses TRBV11-1 and TRBJ2-1, with a tentative D call TRBD2 (5 bases). The source was PBMCs, collected on the day of the first yellow fever vaccination. The CDR3 coding sequence is TGTGCCAGCAGCTTAGTCGGCGGGCAGGTTGGGGTTTCCTACAATGAGCAGTTCTTC. It is translated as CASSLVGGQVGVSYNEQFF. Using reference TRBV11-1 and TRBJ2-1 for the parts outside the CDR3, the full variable domain is EAEVAQSPRYKITEKSQAVAFWCDPISGHATLYWYRQILGQGPELLVQFQDESVVDDSQLPKDRFSAERLKGVDSTLKIQPAELGDSAMYLCASSLVGGQVGVSYNEQFFGPGTRLTVL.